This T cell receptor beta chain comes out of a study of blood T cell repertoires in COVID-19. At the level of the study: Samples taken during acute and convalescent COVID-19 were collected in the United States, Italy and Spain.

Authors' data handling: The assay estimated nucleated cells by amplifying reference gene primers. Repertoires were generated with immunoSEQ multiplex PCR, while TCRdb's copy carries only in-frame clones and drops some. V, J and clone size are those of that table, while D and trimming were read from the DNA. The sample contains about 200,000 clones, roughly four fifths of which appear only once. The V end lost 0 bases, the J end lost 7 bases, and 9 bases lay between the germline ends. This CDR3 comprises 14 residues. Germline CDR1 LGHDT, CDR2 YNNKEL (reference sequence). This study enrolled people aged roughly 18 to 90 from approximately 25 US geographic areas. Clinical history as reported by participants underpinned cohort assignment.

This TCR came from a man aged 35-49 years who had recovered from COVID-19. The source material was PBMCs or T cells enriched from blood (not recorded which). The V gene is TRBV3-1 (or the pseudogene TRBV3-2), the J gene TRBJ1-4; D is uncertain. The CDR3 sequence is CASSQDIGGEKLFF. DNA for the CDR3: TGTGCCAGCAGCCAAGATATTGGAGGTGAAAAACTGTTTTTT.